Each of the 21 T cell receptor beta chains below was sequenced from the same sample in a study of T cell changes during pregnancy in multiple sclerosis. The repertoire was sequenced with immunoSEQ multiplex PCR; TCRdb's copy has only in-frame clones and lacks some. The table shows tens of thousands of clones, with 92% occurring only once. The sample here was peripheral blood, taken before pregnancy. Receptors were obtained from a female donor with multiple sclerosis, enrolled in a pregnancy study.

This clone was picked up a small number of times. This sequence joins TRBV10-3 and TRBJ2-2; 8 bases fit TRBD2. V shed 10 bases, J shed 4 bases, and the junction held 11 bases outside the gene matches. Germline CDR1 reads ENHRY; CDR2 reads SYGVKD. This CDR3 has 15 amino acids. CDR3 region: CATVEAGVSTGELFF. CDR3 nucleotides: TGTGCCACCGTGGAAGCGGGAGTAAGCACCGGGGAGCTGTTTTTT.

V gene TRBV6-6 combines with J gene TRBJ2-3; D gene ambiguous. Trimming cost V 0 bases and J 3 bases, with 13 bases left between them. CDR3 length equals 16 residues. Germline assignment: CDR1 MNHNY and CDR2 SVGAGI (reference sequence). The CDR3 nucleotides read TGTGCCAGCAGTTACTCAGAATTAGAGAGTACAGATACGCAGTATTTT. This encodes CASSYSELESTDTQYF.

The chain is built from TRBV19 and TRBJ2-1, with 10 nucleotides matching TRBD2. Germline V gene sequence: CDR1 LNHDA, CDR2 SQIVND (reference sequence). V shed 1 base, J shed 0 bases, and the junction held 6 bases outside the gene matches. This CDR3 spans 18 amino acids. The CDR3 here is CASSIAASGSVSYNEQFF. CDR3 sequence (DNA): TGTGCCAGTAGTATAGCCGCTAGCGGGAGTGTCTCCTACAATGAGCAGTTCTTC.

This clone has just one count. The CDR3 loop is CSVDPTGNTGELFF. The CDR3 nucleotides read TGCAGCGTTGACCCCACAGGGAACACCGGGGAGCTGTTTTTT. The chain has TRBV29-1 and TRBJ2-2; D perhaps matches TRBD1 (5 bases). The CDR3 has 14 amino acids. Deletions cut 3 bases from V and 1 base from J, with 9 bases between. Per the germline V gene, CDR1 is SQVTM and CDR2 is ANQGSEA.

This chain uses TRBV5-1 with TRBJ2-3; 10 positions agree with TRBD1. Per germline, CDR1 SGHRS and CDR2 YFSETQ. With V trimmed by 2 bases and J by 2 bases, 8 bases remained unmatched. The CDR3 is made up of 17 amino acids. The CDR3: CASSFARDRGNTDTQYF. The CDR3 region has the DNA TGCGCCAGCAGCTTCGCCCGGGACAGGGGTAACACAGATACGCAGTATTTT.

This clone was detected only once. The chain joins TRBV10-3 to TRBJ2-2, with 13 bases fitting TRBD2. This CDR3 region has 18 residues. Per the germline V gene, CDR1 is ENHRY and CDR2 is SYGVKD. V dropped 0 bases and J dropped 0; count of bases not matched to a gene: 1. For the CDR3, the DNA is TGTGCCATCAGTGAGTCACTAGCGGGAGGGCCGAACACCGGGGAGCTGTTTTTT. Protein: CAISESLAGGPNTGELFF.

V usage is TRBV28 and J usage is TRBJ1-2; the D gene is possibly TRBD1 (5 bases). Germline V CDR1 and CDR2: MDHEN, SYDVKM. The CDR3 is 14 residues long. V was clipped by 7 bases and J by 0 bases, with 12 bases between them. The CDR3 reads CASMAGNANYGYTF. CDR3 DNA: TGTGCCAGCATGGCAGGGAACGCTAACTATGGCTACACCTTC.

This clone is a singleton in its sample. At the DNA level, this CDR3 is encoded by other sequences in the same sample as well. The V gene is TRBV5-1, the J gene TRBJ2-7, with 7 positions matching TRBD1. J was trimmed by 3 bases and V by 0 bases; bases with no gene match: 12. The CDR3 spans 17 residues. Germline V gene lookup returns CDR1 SGHRS and CDR2 YFSETQ. In DNA form, the CDR3 reads TGCGCCAGCAGCTTGGGAGGGGGCGCAAGGTCAAGCTACGAGCAGTACTTC. Translated: CASSLGGGARSSYEQYF.

This clone appeared once. The rearrangement links TRBV27 to TRBJ1-3; no reliable D call. Germline CDR1 is MNHEY and CDR2 is SMNVEV (reference sequence). V was clipped by 6 bases and J by 0 bases, with 9 bases between them. The CDR3 is 14 residues long. The CDR3 DNA reads TGTGCCAGCAGGGAGCATCTCTCTGGAAACACCATATATTTT. Protein product: CASREHLSGNTIYF.

The V call is TRBV11-2, the J call TRBJ2-7; 7 bases align to TRBD1. The germline V gene encodes CDR1 SGHAT and CDR2 FQNNGV. J gave up 3 bases and V 5 bases, and 7 bases lay outside the gene matches. This CDR3 region has 14 residues. The CDR3 sequence is CASSPIGGGYEQYF. The DNA for the CDR3 is TGTGCCAGCAGCCCCATAGGGGGCGGCTACGAGCAGTACTTC.

This rearrangement joins TRBV9 to TRBJ2-3; 8 nucleotides agree with TRBD1. Germline CDR1 and CDR2: SGDLS and YYNGEE. Trimming removed 4 bases from V and 2 bases from J; junction bases left unmatched: 9. The CDR3 loop spans 16 amino acids. CDR3 in amino acids: CASSPPGQGTTDTQYF. CDR3 DNA sequence: TGTGCCAGCAGCCCCCCCGGACAGGGAACCACAGATACGCAGTATTTT.

The genes are TRBV9 and TRBJ1-2, with TRBD1 as a possible D gene (5 bases). V was trimmed by 2 bases and J by 5 bases, leaving 10 bases between them. The germline CDR1 and CDR2 sequences are SGDLS and YYNGEE. CDR3 size: 13 residues. The CDR3: CASSVAGLYGYTF. DNA for the CDR3: TGTGCCAGCAGCGTCGCAGGGCTGTATGGCTACACCTTC.

This chain connects TRBV11-3 to TRBJ2-5; 7 nucleotides match TRBD1. CDR3 size: 13 residues. Germline loops: CDR1 SGHNT, CDR2 YENEEA. V lost 5 bases to trimming and J lost 5 bases; unmatched junction nucleotides: 5. In nucleotides, the CDR3 is TGTGCCAGCAGCCAGGGGGTGAGGGAGACCCAGTACTTC. The encoded protein is CASSQGVRETQYF.

The chain has TRBV15 and TRBJ1-5; TRBD1 matches at 8 bases. The CDR3 totals 15 residues. V lost 2 bases to trimming and J lost 3 bases; unmatched junction nucleotides: 3. CDR1 is LNHNV, CDR2 YYDKDF, per germline (reference sequence). The CDR3 spells CATSRRQGYNQPQHF. For the CDR3, the DNA is TGTGCCACCAGCAGAAGACAGGGGTACAATCAGCCCCAGCATTTT.

The V gene is TRBV28, the J gene TRBJ1-1; 8 nucleotides match TRBD1. The junction had 11 bases not matched to a gene; V was cut back by 3 bases and J by 11 bases. There are 14 residues in the CDR3. CDR1 is MDHEN and CDR2 is SYDVKM in the germline V gene. The DNA of the CDR3 is TGTGCCAGCAGTTTCTCGGGACAGGTCCTTACGGCTTTCTTT. This codes for CASSFSGQVLTAFF.

CDR3 loop: CASRTGGTDTQYF. The CDR3 DNA reads TGTGCCAGCAGAACAGGGGGCACAGATACGCAGTATTTT. J is TRBJ2-3 and V is TRBV6-1, with TRBD1 matching over 7 bases. Losses at the gene ends were 6 bases for V and 1 base for J; bases not matched to a gene: 1. This CDR3 contains 13 residues. The germline CDR1 and CDR2 sequences are MNHNS and SASEGT.

The chain employs TRBV11-2 and TRBJ2-1, with TRBD2 matching over 8 bases. CDR1 and CDR2 from the germline V gene are SGHAT and FQNNGV. The junction had 9 bases not matched to a gene; V was cut back by 6 bases and J by 2 bases. The CDR3 is 16 residues long. The DNA for the CDR3 is TGTGCCAGCAGACAAACCCGCGGGAGGACCTACAATGAGCAGTTCTTC. This sequence encodes CASRQTRGRTYNEQFF.

This rearrangement joins TRBV7-2 to TRBJ2-1; no reliable D call. V was shortened by 1 base and J by 7 bases, with 5 bases between the two germline ends. CDR3 length: 12 residues. The germline V gene has CDR1 SGHTA and CDR2 FQGNSA. The CDR3 sequence: CASSLGRNEQFF. CDR3 sequence (DNA): TGTGCCAGCAGCTTAGGGAGAAATGAGCAGTTCTTC.

J is TRBJ2-1 and V is TRBV25-1; 7 nucleotides align to TRBD2. Trimming cost V 1 base and J 16 bases; bases outside gene matches: 7. Germline V gives CDR1 MGHDK, CDR2 SYGVNS. CDR3 length: 12 residues. CDR3: CASSEWGGTSFF. CDR3 bases: TGTGCCAGCAGTGAATGGGGGGGGACTTCCTTCTTC.

V usage is TRBV5-1 and J usage is TRBJ2-1; 7 bases line up with TRBD1. From germline, CDR1 is SGHRS and CDR2 YFSETQ. V shed 1 base, J shed 5 bases, and the junction held 3 bases outside the gene matches. This CDR3 spans 14 amino acids. The CDR3 sequence: CASSLRDRDNEQFF. The CDR3, as DNA: TGCGCCAGCAGCTTGCGGGACAGAGACAATGAGCAGTTCTTC.

This clone showed up just once. This chain uses TRBV27 with TRBJ1-2; 7 bases line up with TRBD1. The CDR3 is made up of 14 amino acids. CDR1 is MNHEY, CDR2 SMNVEV, per germline (reference sequence). V lost 5 bases to trimming and J lost 2 bases; unmatched junction nucleotides: 5. For the CDR3, the DNA is TGTGCCAGCAGTCCCGACAGGGCCAACTATGGCTACACCTTC. This sequence encodes CASSPDRANYGYTF.